This T cell receptor (beta chain) appears in the sequencing data of a study of cytomegalovirus exposure and HLA in healthy donors. Study results and limitations: Later analysis identified a missense DCLRE1C variant that was linked to TCR beta V- and J-gene trimming. The presence/absence work took it that sequencing depth was about the same across donors. A later analysis found that most CMV-associated TCR beta chains appeared HLA-restricted.

Comment on this clone: Its specificity is unknown.

Germline V CDR1 and CDR2: SGHNT, YYREEE (reference sequence). The CDR3 runs 14 residues. V gave up 2 bases and J gave up 5 bases; unmatched junction bases: 5. PCR used 60 Vbeta primers and 13 Jbeta primers. Method: immunoSEQ multiplex PCR; TCRdb's copy keeps in-frame clones and lacks some. The table shows over 150,000 clones, with roughly 80% occurring only once. The specimen sequenced was PBMCs. The V and J genes are TRBV5-4 and TRBJ1-2; TRBD1 aligns across 8 bases. The sequence derives from a woman aged 50 to 60 in good health and CMV-seronegative. CDR3 residues: CASSLGQGGYGYTF. The CDR3 DNA is TGTGCCAGCAGCTTAGGACAGGGTGGATATGGCTACACCTTC.